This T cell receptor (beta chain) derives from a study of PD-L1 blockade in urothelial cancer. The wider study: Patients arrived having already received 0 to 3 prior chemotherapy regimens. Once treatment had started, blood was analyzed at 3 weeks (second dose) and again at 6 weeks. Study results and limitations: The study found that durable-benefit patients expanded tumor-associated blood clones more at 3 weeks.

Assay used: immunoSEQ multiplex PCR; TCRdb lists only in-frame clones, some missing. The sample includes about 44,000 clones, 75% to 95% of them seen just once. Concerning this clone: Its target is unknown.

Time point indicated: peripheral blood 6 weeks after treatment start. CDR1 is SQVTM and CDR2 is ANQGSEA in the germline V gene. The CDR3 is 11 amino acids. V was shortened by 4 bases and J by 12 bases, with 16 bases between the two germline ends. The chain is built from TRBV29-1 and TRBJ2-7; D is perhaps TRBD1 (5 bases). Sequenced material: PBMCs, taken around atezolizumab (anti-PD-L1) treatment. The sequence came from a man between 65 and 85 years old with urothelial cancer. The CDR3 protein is CSVVSAGILYF. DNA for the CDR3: TGCAGCGTTGTGTCGGCAGGGATATTGTACTTC.